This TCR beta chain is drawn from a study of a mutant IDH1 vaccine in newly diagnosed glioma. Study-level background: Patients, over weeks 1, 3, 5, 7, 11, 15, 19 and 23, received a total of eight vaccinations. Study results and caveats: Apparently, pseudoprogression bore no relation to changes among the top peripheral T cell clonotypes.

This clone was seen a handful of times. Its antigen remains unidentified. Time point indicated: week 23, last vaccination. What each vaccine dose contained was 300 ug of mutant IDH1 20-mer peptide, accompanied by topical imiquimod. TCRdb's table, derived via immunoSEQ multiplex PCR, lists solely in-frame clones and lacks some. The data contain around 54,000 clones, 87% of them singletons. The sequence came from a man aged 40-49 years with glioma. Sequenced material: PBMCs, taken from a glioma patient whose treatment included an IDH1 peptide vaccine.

In nucleotides, the CDR3 is TGCGCCAGCAGCTTGTTGGGAGGCTCGCGGACCGGGGAGCTGTTTTTT. Protein sequence: CASSLLGGSRTGELFF. The chain links TRBV5-1 to TRBJ2-2, with a possible D match to TRBD2 (6 bases). V lost 1 base and J 5 bases, leaving 15 bases between the germline ends. The germline V gene has CDR1 SGHRS and CDR2 YFSETQ. This CDR3 has 16 residues.